The 8 T cell receptor beta chains reported below all come from one sample, sequenced in a study of T cell responses to AZD1222 COVID-19 vaccine. Profiling relied on immunoSEQ multiplex PCR, and the TCRdb table lists in-frame clones only, not all of them. Among 90,000 to 120,000 clones listed, around nine tenths were seen once. The source was peripheral blood, collected 28 days after the second AZD1222 dose. These receptors came from an adult who received the AZD1222 COVID-19 vaccine.

The gene calls are TRBV18 and TRBJ1-3; D not resolved. CDR1 KGHSH and CDR2 LQKENI come from the germline V gene. V was trimmed by 3 bases and J by 0 bases, leaving 12 bases between them. The length of the CDR3 is 16 residues. The CDR3 DNA sequence: TGTGCCAGCTCACCCCGGGCCCTAGGCTCTGGAAACACCATATATTTT. Translating gives CASSPRALGSGNTIYF.

The chain links TRBV15 to TRBJ1-6, with D possibly matching TRBD1 (5 bases). V was cut by 4 bases and J by 7 bases, with 14 bases left in between. This CDR3 contains 15 residues. CDR1 LNHNV and CDR2 YYDKDF come from the germline V gene (reference sequence). CDR3 in DNA: TGTGCCACCAGCATGCCGGTGACAGTGAATTCACCCCTCCACTTT. Protein: CATSMPVTVNSPLHF.

The rearrangement links TRBV30 to TRBJ1-4, with D perhaps matching TRBD1 (5 bases). Germline CDR1 is GTSNPN and CDR2 is SVGIG (reference sequence). This CDR3 region has 14 residues. Deletions cut 8 bases from V and 0 bases from J, with 13 bases between. In nucleotides, the CDR3 is TGTGCCCGACGGGGCACCGCAACTAATGAAAAACTGTTTTTT. This sequence encodes CARRGTATNEKLFF.

This clone was picked up a small number of times. This chain connects TRBV5-1 to TRBJ1-4, with D possibly being TRBD1 (5 bases). Germline V gene lookup returns CDR1 SGHRS and CDR2 YFSETQ. V shed 1 base and J shed 7 bases, with 17 bases lying between them. The CDR3 runs 16 residues. CDR3 sequence (DNA): TGCGCCAGCAGCTTGTCCGCCGGGGCCGTGGGTGAAAAACTGTTTTTT. Translation: CASSLSAGAVGEKLFF.

The V call is TRBV6-5, the J call TRBJ2-7; 7 bases are shared with TRBD1. The V gene end was trimmed by 7 bases and the J gene end by 1 base; junction bases not matched to a gene: 7. Germline CDR1 reads MNHEY; CDR2 reads SVGAGI. The CDR3 contains 14 residues. The CDR3 loop is CASTYSRGSYEQYF. The CDR3 DNA reads TGTGCCAGCACCTATTCCAGGGGGTCCTACGAGCAGTACTTC.

The chain carries TRBV14 and TRBJ2-2, with 8 bases aligning to TRBD2. The CDR3 is made up of 16 amino acids. J was trimmed by 6 bases and V by 3 bases; bases with no gene match: 9. Germline-derived CDR1 and CDR2 are SGHDN and FVKESK. The CDR3 bases are TGTGCCAGCAGCCAGATAGCGGGGAAAGCGGCCGGGGAGCTGTTTTTT. Encoded protein: CASSQIAGKAAGELFF.

V is TRBV30 and J is TRBJ2-7, with 7 bases matching TRBD2. Germline CDR1 GTSNPN, CDR2 SVGIG (reference sequence). J lost 1 base, V lost 0 bases, and 9 bases had no gene match. The CDR3 has 16 residues. The CDR3 sequence: CAWSVRGGATSYEQYF. In DNA, the CDR3 is TGTGCCTGGAGTGTACGGGGAGGGGCCACATCCTACGAGCAGTACTTC.

This chain links TRBV20-1 with TRBJ1-2; TRBD1 matches 7 bases. CDR3 size: 13 residues. Germline V lookup: CDR1 DFQATT, CDR2 SNEGSKA (reference sequence). V shed 3 bases, J shed 4 bases, and the junction held 5 bases outside the gene matches. In DNA, the CDR3 is TGCAGTGCTAGTCCAGGGGGGCTCTATGGCTACACCTTC. Its translation is CSASPGGLYGYTF.